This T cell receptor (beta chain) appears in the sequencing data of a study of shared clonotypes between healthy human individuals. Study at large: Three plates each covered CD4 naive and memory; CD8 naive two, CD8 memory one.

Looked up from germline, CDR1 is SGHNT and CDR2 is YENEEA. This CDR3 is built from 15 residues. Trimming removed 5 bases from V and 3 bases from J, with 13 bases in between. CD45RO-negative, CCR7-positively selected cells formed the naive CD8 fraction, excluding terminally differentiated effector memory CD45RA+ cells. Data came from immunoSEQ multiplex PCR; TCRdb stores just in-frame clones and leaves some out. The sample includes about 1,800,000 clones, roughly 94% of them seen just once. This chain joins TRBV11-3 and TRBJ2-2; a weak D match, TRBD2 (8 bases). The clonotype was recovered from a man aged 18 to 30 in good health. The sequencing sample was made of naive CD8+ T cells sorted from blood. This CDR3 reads CASSPGGTDTGELFF. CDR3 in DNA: TGTGCCAGCAGCCCGGGGGGGACAGACACCGGGGAGCTGTTTTTT.